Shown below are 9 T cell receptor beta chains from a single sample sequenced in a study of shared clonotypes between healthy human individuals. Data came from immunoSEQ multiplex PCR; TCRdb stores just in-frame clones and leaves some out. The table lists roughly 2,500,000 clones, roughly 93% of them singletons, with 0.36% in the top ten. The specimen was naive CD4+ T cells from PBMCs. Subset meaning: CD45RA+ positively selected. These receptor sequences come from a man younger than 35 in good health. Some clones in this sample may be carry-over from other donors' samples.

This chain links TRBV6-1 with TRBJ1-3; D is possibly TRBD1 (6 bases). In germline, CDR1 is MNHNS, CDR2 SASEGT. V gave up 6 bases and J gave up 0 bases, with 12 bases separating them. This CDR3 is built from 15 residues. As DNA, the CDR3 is TGTGCCAGCAGGCGACAGGAGAGCTCTGGAAACACCATATATTTT. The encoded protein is CASRRQESSGNTIYF.

DNA for the CDR3: TGTGCCAGCAGCTTGGACGTGGGTTATGGCTACACCTTC. Protein sequence: CASSLDVGYGYTF. V and J are TRBV5-6 and TRBJ1-2; no firm D call. The CDR3 covers 13 residues. Trimming pared 0 bases from V and 5 bases from J, leaving 8 bases between. CDR1 is SGHDT and CDR2 is YYEEEE in the germline V gene.

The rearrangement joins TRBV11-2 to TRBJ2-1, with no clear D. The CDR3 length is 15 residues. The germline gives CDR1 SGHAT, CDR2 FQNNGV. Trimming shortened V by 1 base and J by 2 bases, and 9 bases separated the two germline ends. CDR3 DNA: TGTGCCAGCAGCTTAGGATCCTACCCCTACAATGAGCAGTTCTTC. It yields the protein CASSLGSYPYNEQFF.

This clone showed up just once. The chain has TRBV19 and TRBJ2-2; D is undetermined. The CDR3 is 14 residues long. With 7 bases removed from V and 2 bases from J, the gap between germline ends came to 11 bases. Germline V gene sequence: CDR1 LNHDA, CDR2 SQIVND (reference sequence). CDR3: CASMGRSNTGELFF. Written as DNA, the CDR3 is TGTGCCAGTATGGGCAGGTCTAACACCGGGGAGCTGTTTTTT.

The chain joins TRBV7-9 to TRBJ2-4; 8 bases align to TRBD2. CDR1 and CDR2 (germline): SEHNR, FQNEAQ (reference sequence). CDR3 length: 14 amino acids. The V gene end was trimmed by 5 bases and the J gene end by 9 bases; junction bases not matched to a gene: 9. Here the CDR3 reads CASSDGLARGIQYF. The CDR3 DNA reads TGTGCCAGCAGCGACGGACTAGCCCGCGGCATTCAGTACTTC.

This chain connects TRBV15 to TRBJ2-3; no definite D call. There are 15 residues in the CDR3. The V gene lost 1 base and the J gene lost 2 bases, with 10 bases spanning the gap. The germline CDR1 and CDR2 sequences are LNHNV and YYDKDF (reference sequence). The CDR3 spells CATSRVPGSTDTQYF. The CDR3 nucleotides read TGTGCCACCAGCAGAGTACCAGGTTCCACAGATACGCAGTATTTT.

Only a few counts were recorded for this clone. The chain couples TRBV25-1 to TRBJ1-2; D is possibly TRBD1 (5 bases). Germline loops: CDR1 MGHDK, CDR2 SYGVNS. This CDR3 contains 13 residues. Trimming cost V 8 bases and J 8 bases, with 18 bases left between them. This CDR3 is CASLALGQQGYTF. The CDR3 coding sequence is TGTGCCAGCCTCGCCCTGGGGCAGCAAGGCTACACCTTC.

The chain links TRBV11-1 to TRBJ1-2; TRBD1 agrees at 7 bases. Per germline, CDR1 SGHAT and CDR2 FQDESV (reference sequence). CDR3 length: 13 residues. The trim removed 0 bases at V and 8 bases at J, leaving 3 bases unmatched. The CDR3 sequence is CASSLAPGGGYTF. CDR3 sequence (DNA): TGTGCCAGCAGCTTAGCCCCAGGGGGAGGCTACACCTTC.

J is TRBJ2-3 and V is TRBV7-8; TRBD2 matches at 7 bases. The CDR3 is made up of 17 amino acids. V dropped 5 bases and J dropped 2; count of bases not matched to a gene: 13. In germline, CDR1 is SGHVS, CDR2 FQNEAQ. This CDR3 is CASSHRVGGSITDTQYF. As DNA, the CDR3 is TGTGCCAGCAGCCATAGGGTGGGCGGGAGTATCACAGATACGCAGTATTTT.